The 17 T cell receptor beta chains listed next were all sequenced from one sample in a study of identifying expanded T cells in peripheral blood. Assay used: immunoSEQ multiplex PCR; TCRdb lists only in-frame clones, some missing. The table shows under 90,000 clones, with 70% to 90% occurring only once. The sample comprised blood. The receptors come from a person between 18 and 75 years old in good health.

This chain uses TRBV6-5 with TRBJ1-1, with TRBD1 identical over 7 bases. The V segment lost 0 bases and the J segment 5 bases; nucleotides outside the gene matches: 3. The CDR3 runs 14 residues. Germline V lookup: CDR1 MNHEY, CDR2 SVGAGI. The CDR3 coding sequence is TGTGCCAGCAGTTACTCGCCGGGACAGACTGAAGCTTTCTTT. This sequence encodes CASSYSPGQTEAFF.

This chain links TRBV6-1 with TRBJ2-7; possibly TRBD1 for D (5 bases). Trimming cost V 8 bases and J 6 bases, with 11 bases left between them. The CDR3 has 11 amino acids. CDR1 and CDR2 (germline): MNHNS, SASEGT. CDR3 amino acids: CASLRQSEQYF. CDR3 nucleotides: TGTGCCAGCCTCAGACAGTCCGAGCAGTACTTC.

This chain joins TRBV6-6 and TRBJ1-6; a possible D gene is TRBD1 (6 bases). CDR1 and CDR2 (germline): MNHNY, SVGAGI (reference sequence). V shed 6 bases and J shed 6 bases, with 18 bases lying between them. The CDR3 totals 16 residues. CDR3 protein: CASSNMGAYTNSPLHF. CDR3 nucleotide sequence: TGTGCCAGCAGCAACATGGGGGCCTACACTAATTCACCCCTCCACTTT.

The chain's CDR3 is CASSRTSGSTDTQYF. The DNA for the CDR3 is TGTGCCAGCTCCCGAACTAGCGGCAGCACAGATACGCAGTATTTT. The V gene is TRBV18, the J gene TRBJ2-3; 8 bases align to TRBD2. With 6 bases clipped from V and 0 bases from J, the junction kept 5 bases outside the gene matches. The V gene's germline CDR1 is KGHSH and CDR2 LQKENI. This CDR3 region has 15 residues.

This rearrangement joins TRBV28 to TRBJ2-5; 8 nucleotides line up with TRBD2. The V and J ends lost 2 bases and 6 bases, in that order; junction bases with no gene match: 11. The CDR3 has 16 residues. Per the germline V gene, CDR1 is MDHEN and CDR2 is SYDVKM. CDR3: CASSLPGTSGGQTQYF. CDR3 DNA sequence: TGTGCCAGCAGTTTACCCGGGACTAGTGGTGGACAGACCCAGTACTTC.

The V and J genes are TRBV9 and TRBJ2-7; 10 nucleotides align to TRBD2. Germline CDR1 is SGDLS and CDR2 is YYNGEE. The J segment lost 5 bases and the V segment lost 0 bases, leaving 5 bases of the junction unmatched. The CDR3 contains 15 residues. This chain's CDR3 is CASSVGLAGANEQYF. The CDR3 DNA reads TGTGCCAGCAGCGTAGGCCTAGCGGGAGCGAACGAGCAGTACTTC.

This clone showed up just a few times. The chain combines TRBV30 with TRBJ2-7; D is uncertain. Germline lookup yields CDR1 GTSNPN and CDR2 SVGIG (reference sequence). The germline V and J ends were trimmed by 1 base and 4 bases, with 14 bases remaining between them. This CDR3 comprises 14 residues. The DNA of the CDR3 is TGTGCCTGGAGTGCCCCGCCGTCCCAATACGAGCAGTACTTC. Translation: CAWSAPPSQYEQYF.

The chain employs TRBV6-5 and TRBJ1-2; D is possibly TRBD1 (5 bases). This CDR3 is built from 15 residues. Germline V gives CDR1 MNHEY, CDR2 SVGAGI. Trimming left V 7 bases short and J 6 bases short, with 21 bases between. CDR3 sequence reads: CASTNLGGVEDGYTF. The CDR3 nucleotides are TGTGCCAGCACCAACCTGGGGGGTGTGGAGGATGGCTACACCTTC.

This chain links TRBV6-6 with TRBJ2-7, with 12 bases fitting TRBD1. This CDR3 is built from 14 residues. Germline CDR1 and CDR2: MNHNY and SVGAGI (reference sequence). The junction had 3 bases not matched to a gene; V was cut back by 6 bases and J by 3 bases. CDR3 in DNA: TGTGCCAGCAGGGGACAGGGGGCTATCTACGAGCAGTACTTC. It encodes CASRGQGAIYEQYF.

In its sample, this clone was seen many times. The chain carries TRBV6-6 and TRBJ2-7; D could derive from TRBD1 or TRBD2 (5 bases each). Germline assignment: CDR1 MNHNY and CDR2 SVGAGI (reference sequence). This CDR3 comprises 13 residues. V was pared by 0 bases and J by 5 bases, with 8 bases between. CDR3 bases: TGTGCCAGCAGTTACTCCGGGGACGACGAGCAGTACTTC. It codes for CASSYSGDDEQYF.

The V gene is TRBV4-3, the J gene TRBJ2-3; D might be TRBD2 (5 bases). The ends were cut back, 1 base at V and 1 base at J, with 9 bases in the middle. The CDR3 runs to 15 residues. Germline assignment: CDR1 LGHNA and CDR2 YSLEER. The CDR3 sequence is CASSQVSEGTDTQYF. The CDR3 region has the DNA TGCGCCAGCAGCCAAGTTTCGGAGGGCACAGATACGCAGTATTTT.

The CDR3 DNA reads as TGTGCCAGCAGCCTCTCGGGGGCGGATGGCTACACCTTC. Translated: CASSLSGADGYTF. This chain uses TRBV5-5 with TRBJ1-2, with D possibly matching TRBD1 (6 bases). The CDR3 totals 13 residues. The ends were cut back, 4 bases at V and 6 bases at J, with 13 bases in the middle. Looked up from germline, CDR1 is SGHKS and CDR2 is YYEKEE (reference sequence).

This clone has only a few counts. The chain combines TRBV6-4 with TRBJ1-1; the match to TRBD1 covers 8 bases. The CDR3 has 14 residues. V shed 2 bases and J 5 bases; nucleotides not matched to a gene: 4. CDR1 is MRHNA, CDR2 SNTAGT, per germline. Here the CDR3 DNA reads TGTGCCAGCAGTGACGGACAGGGTGGAACTGAAGCTTTCTTT. Translation: CASSDGQGGTEAFF.

The chain couples TRBV29-1 to TRBJ1-2, with TRBD1 identical over 9 bases. The V gene end was trimmed by 7 bases and the J gene end by 6 bases; junction bases not matched to a gene: 3. CDR1 and CDR2 from the germline V gene are SQVTM and ANQGSEA. This CDR3 has 11 amino acids. The DNA of the CDR3 is TGCAGCGCCGACAGGGGGGATGGCTACACCTTC. This sequence encodes CSADRGDGYTF.

The chain recombines TRBV5-6 with TRBJ2-5; D possibly corresponds to TRBD2 (6 bases). Trimming shortened V by 4 bases and J by 4 bases, and 17 bases separated the two germline ends. CDR3 size: 15 residues. Germline CDR1 SGHDT, CDR2 YYEEEE. The CDR3 protein is CASSHARGGGETQYF. The DNA of the CDR3 is TGTGCCAGCAGCCACGCGCGGGGTGGAGGAGAGACCCAGTACTTC.

The chain recombines TRBV19 with TRBJ2-7; the D call may be TRBD1 or TRBD2 (6 bases each). CDR1 is LNHDA and CDR2 is SQIVND in the germline V gene (reference sequence). The CDR3 runs to 13 residues. With 3 bases removed from V and 3 bases from J, the gap between germline ends came to 9 bases. DNA for the CDR3: TGTGCCAGTAGTATGGGGGGCGACTACGAGCAGTACTTC. Amino acid sequence: CASSMGGDYEQYF. Supplemented by reference TRBV19 and TRBJ2-7, the full variable domain reads DGGITQSPKYLFRKEGQNVTLSCEQNLNHDAMYWYRQDPGQGLRLIYYSQIVNDFQKGDIAEGYSVSREKKESFPLTVTSAQKNPTAFYLCASSMGGDYEQYFGPGTRLTVT.

The V and J genes are TRBV19 and TRBJ1-1; 9 bases map to TRBD1. The CDR3 consists of 17 residues. Trimming at V came to 3 bases and at J to 2 bases, leaving 10 bases not matched to a gene. Germline V gives CDR1 LNHDA, CDR2 SQIVND (reference sequence). CDR3 region: CASSIRGPDRGNTEAFF. In nucleotides, the CDR3 is TGTGCCAGTAGTATTCGTGGGCCGGACAGGGGAAACACTGAAGCTTTCTTT.